This TCR beta chain was documented in a study of shared clonotypes between healthy human individuals. The assay was immunoSEQ multiplex PCR, and TCRdb's table has in-frame clones only and misses some. The sample holds roughly 2 million clones, about 95% seen once. Naivety among CD8 cells was defined by CD45RO negativity and positive CCR7 selection, thereby excluding terminally differentiated effector memory CD45RA+ cells. The CDR3 has 14 amino acids. Germline CDR1 is LGHNA and CDR2 is YSLEER. The V and J ends lost 3 bases and 0 bases, in that order; junction bases with no gene match: 0. Points on this clone: Antigen: not known. Other DNA sequences within the sample encode an identical CDR3.

General study results and limits: Apart from blood, nothing was sampled; tissue repertoires likely differ. Only a few donors were included, so the genetic and exposure-history diversity represented was limited.

Sequenced sample: naive CD8+ T cells sorted from blood. V usage is TRBV4-3 and J usage is TRBJ2-7, with TRBD2 identical over 9 bases. The clonotype was recovered from a man between 18 and 29 years old in good health. In DNA, the CDR3 is TGCGCCAGCAGCCAGGGACTAGCCTCCTACGAGCAGTACTTC. Translating gives CASSQGLASYEQYF.